Below, one T cell receptor beta chain is given with its context. Its antigen remains unknown. The data are from a study of OX40 agonist ivuxolimab in advanced cancers. About the study: In this trial design, patients received ivuxolimab intravenously at 0.01 to 10 mg/kg every 2 weeks. Partial responses were recorded for three patients, including one with hepatocellular carcinoma and two with cutaneous melanoma. Study findings and constraints: CD8+ T cells were the subset that, on average, had more expanded clones than CD4+.

Between the trimmed V and J ends, which lost 6 bases and 1 base, there was a span of 6 bases. The CDR3 runs 12 residues. Per the germline V gene, CDR1 is MNHEY and CDR2 is SVGAGI. Using immunoSEQ multiplex PCR, the repertoire was profiled, and TCRdb retains in-frame clones only, with some absent. Of fewer than 80,000 clones in the sample, about 91% were seen once. V and J are TRBV6-5 and TRBJ1-1; TRBD1 might be the D (5 bases). Material: CD4+ or CD8+ T cells sorted from blood, obtained in a trial of the OX40 agonist ivuxolimab. The clonotype was recovered from an adult with an advanced solid tumor such as melanoma, head and neck, liver or kidney cancer. CDR3 DNA: TGTGCCAGCAGGGGACCGAACACTGAAGCTTTCTTT. This translates into CASRGPNTEAFF.